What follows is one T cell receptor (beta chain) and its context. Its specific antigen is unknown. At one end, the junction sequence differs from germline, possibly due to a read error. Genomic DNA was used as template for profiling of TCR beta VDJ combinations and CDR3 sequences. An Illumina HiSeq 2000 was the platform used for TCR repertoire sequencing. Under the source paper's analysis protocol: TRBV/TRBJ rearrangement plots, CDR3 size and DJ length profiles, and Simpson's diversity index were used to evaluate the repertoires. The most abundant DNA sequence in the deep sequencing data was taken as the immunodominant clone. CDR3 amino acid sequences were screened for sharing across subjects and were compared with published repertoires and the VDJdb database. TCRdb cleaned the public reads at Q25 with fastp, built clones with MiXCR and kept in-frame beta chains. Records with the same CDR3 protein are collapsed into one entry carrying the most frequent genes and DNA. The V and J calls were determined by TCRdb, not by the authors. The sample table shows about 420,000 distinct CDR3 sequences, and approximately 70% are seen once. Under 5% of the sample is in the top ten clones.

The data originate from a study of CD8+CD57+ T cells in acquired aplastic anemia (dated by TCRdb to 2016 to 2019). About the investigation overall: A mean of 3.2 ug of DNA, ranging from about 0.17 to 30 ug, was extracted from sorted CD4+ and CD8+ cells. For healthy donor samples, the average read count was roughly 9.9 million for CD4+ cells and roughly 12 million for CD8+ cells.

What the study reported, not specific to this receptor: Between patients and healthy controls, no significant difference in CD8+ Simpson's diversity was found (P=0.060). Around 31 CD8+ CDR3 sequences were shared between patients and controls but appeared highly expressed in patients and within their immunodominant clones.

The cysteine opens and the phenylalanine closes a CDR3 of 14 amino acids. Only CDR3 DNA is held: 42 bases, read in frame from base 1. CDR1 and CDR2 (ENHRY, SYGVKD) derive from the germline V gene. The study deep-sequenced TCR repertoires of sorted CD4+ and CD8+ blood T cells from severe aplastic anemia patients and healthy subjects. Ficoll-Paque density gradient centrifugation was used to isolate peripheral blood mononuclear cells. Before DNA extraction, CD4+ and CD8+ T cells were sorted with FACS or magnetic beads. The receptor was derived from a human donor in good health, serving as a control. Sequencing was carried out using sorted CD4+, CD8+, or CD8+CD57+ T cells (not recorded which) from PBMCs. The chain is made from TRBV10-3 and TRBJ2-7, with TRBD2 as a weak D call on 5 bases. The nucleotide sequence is TGTGCCGTAGGTGGGCGGTCTAGCTCCTATACGCAGTACTTT. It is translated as CAVGGRSSSYTQYF.